A selection of T cell receptor beta chains follows, all from one sample in a study of cytomegalovirus exposure and HLA in healthy donors. Method: immunoSEQ multiplex PCR; TCRdb's copy keeps in-frame clones and lacks some. The data hold 150,000 or so clones, with nearly 90% observed a single time. Sequences were obtained from PBMCs. The receptors were sampled from a woman aged 18-29 years in good health and CMV-seropositive. Each CDR3 is given with its conserved first and last residue. D genes are given only for firm matches. Some rows mark clone size as missing; the rest say once, few, many or name a class of expanded clone.

D,V,J,size,CDR3,DNA
TRBD2,TRBV19,TRBJ2-1,.,CASSPLAGPNNEQFF,TGTGCCAGTAGCCCACTAGCGGGGCCAAACAATGAGCAGTTCTTC
.,TRBV6-1,TRBJ2-4,.,CASSPRGAKNIQYF,TGTGCCAGCAGTCCCCGGGGAGCCAAAAACATTCAGTACTTC
TRBD2,TRBV10-2,TRBJ2-3,.,CASSEVAGGPKPTDTQYF,TGCGCCAGCAGTGAGGTGGCGGGGGGCCCCAAGCCCACAGATACGCAGTATTTT
TRBD2,TRBV11-2,TRBJ2-3,once,CASSSGLGGDTQYF,TGTGCCAGCAGCTCCGGACTGGGGGGGGATACGCAGTATTTT
TRBD1,TRBV5-1,TRBJ1-3,once,CASSFRTGSINTIYF,TGCGCCAGCAGCTTCCGGACAGGGTCGATCAACACCATATATTTT
TRBD2,TRBV7-3,TRBJ2-2,.,CASSSHKRGGAGELFF,TGTGCCAGCAGCTCCCACAAGAGGGGAGGGGCCGGGGAGCTGTTTTTT
TRBD2,TRBV28,TRBJ2-7,.,CASSLRTSGELF,TGTGCCAGCAGTTTACGGACTAGCGGGGAACTCTTC
.,TRBV15,TRBJ1-1,.,CATSRGRVGNTEAFF,TGTGCCACCAGCAGAGGCAGGGTAGGGAACACTGAAGCTTTCTTT
TRBD1,TRBV5-4,TRBJ2-3,.,CASSSRPTGGRTDTQYF,TGTGCCAGCAGCTCCCGACCCACAGGGGGCAGGACAGATACGCAGTATTTT
TRBD1,TRBV4-1,TRBJ1-4,.,CASSLQGATNEKLFF,TGCGCCAGCAGCCTTCAGGGGGCAACTAATGAAAAACTGTTTTTT
.,TRBV6-5,TRBJ1-1,.,CASRSGQTNTEAFF,TGTGCCAGCAGGAGCGGACAGACGAACACTGAAGCTTTCTTT
.,TRBV10-3,TRBJ1-2,.,CAISESQVYGYTF,TGTGCCATCAGTGAGTCCCAGGTCTATGGCTACACCTTC
.,TRBV5-4,TRBJ1-1,.,CASSRARTANTEAFF,TGTGCCAGCAGCCGAGCAAGGACAGCGAACACTGAAGCTTTCTTT
.,TRBV2,TRBJ2-2,once,CASSRVPGDYTGELFF,TGTGCCAGCAGTCGGGTCCCCGGGGATTACACCGGGGAGCTGTTTTTT
TRBD1,TRBV5-6,TRBJ1-1,once,CASSLQGTGPREAFF,TGTGCCAGCAGCTTGCAGGGGACAGGGCCCCGTGAAGCTTTCTTT
.,TRBV6-6,TRBJ1-1,once,CASSSDYGAPGPAFF,TGTGCCAGCAGTTCCGATTACGGAGCCCCAGGGCCCGCTTTCTTT
.,TRBV11-3,TRBJ2-2,.,CASSLWGSGELFF,TGTGCCAGCAGCTTATGGGGCAGCGGGGAGCTGTTTTTT
.,TRBV11-2,TRBJ1-1,once,CASSLGGLNTEAFF,TGTGCCAGCAGCTTAGGGGGGCTGAACACTGAAGCTTTCTTT
TRBD1,TRBV27,TRBJ1-5,.,CASSGTAYSNQPQHF,TGTGCCAGCAGTGGGACAGCTTATAGCAATCAGCCCCAGCATTTT
TRBD1,TRBV19,TRBJ2-2,.,CASKVSGQANTGELFF,TGTGCCAGTAAGGTCTCGGGACAGGCGAACACCGGGGAGCTGTTTTTT
TRBD2,TRBV2,TRBJ2-7,.,CASSEGAGVLSYEQYF,TGTGCCAGCAGTGAGGGAGCGGGGGTACTCTCCTACGAGCAGTACTTC
TRBD1,TRBV5-1,TRBJ1-3,once,CASRQTGDPGNTIYF,TGCGCCAGCAGGCAGACAGGGGACCCTGGAAACACCATATATTTT
.,TRBV19,TRBJ2-5,.,CASSTSGGYGETQYF,TGTGCCAGTAGTACCAGTGGGGGGTACGGGGAGACCCAGTACTTC
TRBD1,TRBV28,TRBJ2-3,once,CASSFEARGLDTQYF,TGTGCCAGCAGTTTTGAGGCCAGGGGGCTGGATACGCAGTATTTT